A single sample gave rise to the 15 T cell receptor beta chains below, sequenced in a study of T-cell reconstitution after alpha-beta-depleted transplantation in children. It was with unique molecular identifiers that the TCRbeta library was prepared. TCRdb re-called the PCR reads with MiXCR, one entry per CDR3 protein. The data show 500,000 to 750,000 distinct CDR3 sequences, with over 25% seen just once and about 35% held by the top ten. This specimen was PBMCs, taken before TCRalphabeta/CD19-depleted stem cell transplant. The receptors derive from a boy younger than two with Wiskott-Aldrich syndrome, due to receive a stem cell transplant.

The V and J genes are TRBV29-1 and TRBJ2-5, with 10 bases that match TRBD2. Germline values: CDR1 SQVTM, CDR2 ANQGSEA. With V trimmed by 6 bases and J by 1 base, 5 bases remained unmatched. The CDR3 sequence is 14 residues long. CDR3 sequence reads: CSVRAGGSQETQYF. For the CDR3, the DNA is TGCAGCGTGAGAGCGGGAGGGTCCCAAGAGACCCAGTACTTC. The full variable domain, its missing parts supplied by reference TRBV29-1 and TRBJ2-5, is SAVISQKPSRDICQRGTSLTIQCQVDSQVTMMFWYRQQPGQSLTLIATANQGSEATYESGFVIDKFPISRPNLTFSTLTVSNMSPEDSSIYLCSVRAGGSQETQYFGPGTRLLVL.

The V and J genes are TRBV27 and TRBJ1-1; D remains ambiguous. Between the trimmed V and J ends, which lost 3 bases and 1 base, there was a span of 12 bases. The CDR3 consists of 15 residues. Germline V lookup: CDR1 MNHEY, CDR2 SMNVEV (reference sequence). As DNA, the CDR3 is TGTGCCAGCAGTTTCGGTCGGGTCACGAACACTGAAGCTTTCTTT. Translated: CASSFGRVTNTEAFF.

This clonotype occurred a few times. The DNA for the CDR3 is TGTGCCACCAGTGAAGGGGCGAGGGAGACCCAGTACTTC. This translates into CATSEGARETQYF. V and J are TRBV24-1 and TRBJ2-5, with a possible D match to TRBD1 (5 bases). The V gene's germline CDR1 is KGHDR and CDR2 SFDVKD. Trimming pared 4 bases from V and 5 bases from J, leaving 10 bases between. This CDR3 spans 13 amino acids.

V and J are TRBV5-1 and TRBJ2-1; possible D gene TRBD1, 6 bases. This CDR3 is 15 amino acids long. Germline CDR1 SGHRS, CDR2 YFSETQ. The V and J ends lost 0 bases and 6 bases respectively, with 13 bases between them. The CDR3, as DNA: TGCGCCAGCAGCTTGGCCGGGACAAAGGGCAATGAGCAGTTCTTC. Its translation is CASSLAGTKGNEQFF.

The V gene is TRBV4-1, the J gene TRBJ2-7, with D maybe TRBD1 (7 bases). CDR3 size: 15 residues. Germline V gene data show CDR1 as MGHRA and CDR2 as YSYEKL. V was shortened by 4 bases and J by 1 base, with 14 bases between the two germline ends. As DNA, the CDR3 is TGCGCCAGCAGCCTTCAGACAGGGACTTCCTACGAGCAGTACTTC. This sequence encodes CASSLQTGTSYEQYF.

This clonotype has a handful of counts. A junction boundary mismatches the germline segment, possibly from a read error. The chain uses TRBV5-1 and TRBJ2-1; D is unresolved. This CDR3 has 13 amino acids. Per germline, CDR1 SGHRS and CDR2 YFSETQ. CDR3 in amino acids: CATSLAPDNEQFF. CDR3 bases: TGCGCCACCAGCTTGGCCCCGGACAATGAGCAGTTCTTC.

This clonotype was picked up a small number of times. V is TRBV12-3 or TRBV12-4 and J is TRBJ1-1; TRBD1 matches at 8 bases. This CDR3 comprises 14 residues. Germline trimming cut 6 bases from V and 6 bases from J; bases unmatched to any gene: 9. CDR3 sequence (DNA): TGTGCCAGCAGGGGACCGACAGGGGATCCTGAAGCTTTCTTT. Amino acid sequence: CASRGPTGDPEAFF.

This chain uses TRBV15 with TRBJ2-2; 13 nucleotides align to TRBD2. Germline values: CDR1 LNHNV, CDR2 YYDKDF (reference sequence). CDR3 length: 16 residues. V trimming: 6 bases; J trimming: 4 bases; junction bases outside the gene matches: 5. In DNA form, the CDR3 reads TGTGCCACCAGTGTACTAGCGGGAGGGGGCACCGGGGAGCTGTTTTTT. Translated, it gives CATSVLAGGGTGELFF.

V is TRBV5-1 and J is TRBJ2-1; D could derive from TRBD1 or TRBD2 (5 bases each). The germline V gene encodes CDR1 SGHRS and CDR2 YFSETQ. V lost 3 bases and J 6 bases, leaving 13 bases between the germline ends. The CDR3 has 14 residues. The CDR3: CASSYQGRSNEQFF. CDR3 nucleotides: TGCGCCAGCAGCTATCAGGGACGCAGCAATGAGCAGTTCTTC.

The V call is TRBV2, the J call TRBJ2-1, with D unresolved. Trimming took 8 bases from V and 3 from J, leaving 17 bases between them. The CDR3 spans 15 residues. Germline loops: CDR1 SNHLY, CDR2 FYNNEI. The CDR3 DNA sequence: TGTGCCAGCGGACCCTCTAGGGCAGGCTACAATGAGCAGTTCTTC. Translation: CASGPSRAGYNEQFF.

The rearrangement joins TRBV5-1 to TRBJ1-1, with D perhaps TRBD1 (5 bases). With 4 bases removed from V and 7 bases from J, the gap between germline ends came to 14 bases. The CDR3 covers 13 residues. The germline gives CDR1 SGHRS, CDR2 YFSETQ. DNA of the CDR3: TGCGCCAGCAGCCCACTGGGGGGGGGTGAAGCTTTCTTT. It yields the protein CASSPLGGGEAFF.

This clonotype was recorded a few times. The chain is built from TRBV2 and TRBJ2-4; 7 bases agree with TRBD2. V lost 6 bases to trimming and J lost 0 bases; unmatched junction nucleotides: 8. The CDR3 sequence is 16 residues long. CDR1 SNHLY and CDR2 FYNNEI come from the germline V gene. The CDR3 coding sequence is TGTGCCAGCAGGCCCCTAGCGGCCCTAGCCAAAAACATTCAGTACTTC. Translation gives CASRPLAALAKNIQYF.

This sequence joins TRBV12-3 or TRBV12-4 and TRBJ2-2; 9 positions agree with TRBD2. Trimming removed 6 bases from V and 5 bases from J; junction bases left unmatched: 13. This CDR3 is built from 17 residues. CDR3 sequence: CASRLLGGRAGTGELFF. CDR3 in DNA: TGTGCCAGCAGACTACTAGGCGGGAGGGCCGGAACCGGGGAGCTGTTTTTT.

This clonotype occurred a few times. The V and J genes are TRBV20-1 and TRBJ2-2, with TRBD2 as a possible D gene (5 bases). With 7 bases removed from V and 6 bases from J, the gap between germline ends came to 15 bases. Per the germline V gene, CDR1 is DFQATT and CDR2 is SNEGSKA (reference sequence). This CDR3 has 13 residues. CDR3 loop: CSVRIEGPGELFF. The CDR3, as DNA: TGCAGTGTTCGGATTGAGGGCCCCGGGGAGCTGTTTTTT.

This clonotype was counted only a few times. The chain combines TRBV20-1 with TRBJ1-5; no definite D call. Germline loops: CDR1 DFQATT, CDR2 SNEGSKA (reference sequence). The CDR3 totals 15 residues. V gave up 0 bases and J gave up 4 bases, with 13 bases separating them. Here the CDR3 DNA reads TGCAGTGCTAGAGAGCGGGCCTCACCGAATCAGCCCCAGCATTTT. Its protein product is CSARERASPNQPQHF.